This TCR beta chain originates from a study of OX40 agonist ivuxolimab in advanced cancers. As for the study more broadly: Ivuxolimab was an agonistic, fully human IgG2 monoclonal antibody directed against OX40 (CD134), a costimulatory receptor. Intravenous ivuxolimab was administered to patients every 2 weeks at six dose levels: 0.01, 0.1, 0.3, 1.5, 3 and 10 mg/kg. Of the roughly 52 dose-escalation patients, hepatocellular carcinoma was present in about 20, melanoma in approximately 15, renal cell carcinoma in 9 and head and neck cancer in 9. A male proportion of 75% to 85% and a mean age of around 60 years, ranging from 23 to 79, were recorded for the dose-escalation cohort. Patients were allowed to have had prior anti-PD-1, anti-PD-L1 or anti-CTLA-4 therapy, and 30% to 40% of the dose-escalation patients had previously received checkpoint inhibitors. Partial responses were achieved by three dose-escalation patients, of whom one had hepatocellular carcinoma and two had cutaneous melanoma. The purpose of peripheral TCRbeta sequencing was to test whether ivuxolimab changed TCR sequence diversity and led to clonal T-cell expansion. The paper covers the monotherapy dose-escalation part of the phase I ivuxolimab trial, which included N ≈ 50 patients. Study-wide conclusions, independent of this receptor: After ivuxolimab, more expanded clones were found on average in CD8+ T cells than in CD4+ T cells. In partial responders in the 0.1-3.0 mg/kg groups, normalized peripheral clonal expansion was found to be among the lowest, especially among CD8+ T cells. The antigen specificity of the clonally expanded peripheral T cells was not determined. Low levels of normalized T-cell clonal expansion were also seen in some patients who did not respond. Clonal expansion of both CD4+ and CD8+ blood T cells was observed from baseline to week 6 at doses 0.1 to 3.0 mg/kg.

To sequence the TCRbeta CDR3 region, genomic DNA was isolated from the sorted cells. The immunoSEQ Assay was used for sequencing of TCRbeta CDR3 regions. Drawn from immuneACCESS, this table holds only the in-frame rearrangements with V and J called that TCRdb kept. Clones are partly lost; checked studies trace under half to an unresolved V gene and leave the rest unexplained. Recorded for this sample are about 83,000 clones; about 90% of them occurred a single time. The top ten hold about 0.45% of the sample. Patients with autoimmune disease history or receiving systemic immunosuppression were excluded from the trial. Peripheral blood for TCR sequencing was collected from all dose cohorts at baseline, on cycle 4 day 1, and on cycle 7 day 1. The samples were drawn from a first-in-human, open-label, multicenter phase I dose-escalation trial of ivuxolimab. Adults with locally advanced or metastatic melanoma, renal cell, hepatocellular, or head and neck squamous cell carcinoma were enrolled in the trial. CD4+ and CD8+ T cells were sorted separately from peripheral blood before TCR sequencing.

There are 15 amino acids in the CDR3, from cysteine to phenylalanine inclusive. Just the 45-base CDR3 DNA is kept, in frame starting at base 1. For CDR1 and CDR2, the germline V gene lists SGHTS and YDEGEE. The junction shows trimming of 1 base on V and 5 bases on J, and the gene matches do not reach 5 bases of it. This clone is a singleton in its sample. Its target antigen remains unknown. Base quality data are lacking; no much larger clone is found one base away. The sequence was obtained from an adult with an advanced solid tumor such as melanoma, head and neck, liver or kidney cancer. The chain employs TRBV5-8 and TRBJ1-5; 8 central nucleotides agree with TRBD1. The sample in question was CD4+ or CD8+ T cells sorted from blood, obtained in a trial of the OX40 agonist ivuxolimab. The nucleotides read TGTGCCAGCAGCTTGTCAGGGGGCTTGGATCAGCCCCAGCATTTT. The encoded protein is CASSLSGGLDQPQHF.